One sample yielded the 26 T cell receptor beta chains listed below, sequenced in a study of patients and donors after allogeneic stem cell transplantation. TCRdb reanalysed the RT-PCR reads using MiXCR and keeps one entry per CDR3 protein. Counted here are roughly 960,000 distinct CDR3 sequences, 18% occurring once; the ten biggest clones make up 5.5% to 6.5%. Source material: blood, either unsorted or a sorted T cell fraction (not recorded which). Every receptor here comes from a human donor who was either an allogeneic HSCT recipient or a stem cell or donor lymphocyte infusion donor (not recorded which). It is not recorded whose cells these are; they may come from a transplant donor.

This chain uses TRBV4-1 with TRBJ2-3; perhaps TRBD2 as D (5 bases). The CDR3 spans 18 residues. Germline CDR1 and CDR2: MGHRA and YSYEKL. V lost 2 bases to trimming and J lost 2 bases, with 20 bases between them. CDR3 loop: CASSQPRHEGTNTDTQYF. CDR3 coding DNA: TGCGCCAGCAGCCAACCAAGACATGAGGGCACAAACACAGATACGCAGTATTTT.

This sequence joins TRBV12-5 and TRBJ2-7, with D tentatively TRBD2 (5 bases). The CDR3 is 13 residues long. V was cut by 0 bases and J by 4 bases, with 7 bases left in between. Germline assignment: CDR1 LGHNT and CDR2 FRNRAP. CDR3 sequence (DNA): TGTGCTAGTGGTTTGGTACTAGGTTACGAGCAGTACTTC. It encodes CASGLVLGYEQYF. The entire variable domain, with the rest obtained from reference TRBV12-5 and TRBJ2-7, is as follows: DARVTQTPRHKVTEMGQEVTMRCQPILGHNTVFWYRQTMMQGLELLAYFRNRAPLDDSGMPKDRFSAEMPDATLATLKIQPSEPRDSAVYFCASGLVLGYEQYFGPGTRLTVT.

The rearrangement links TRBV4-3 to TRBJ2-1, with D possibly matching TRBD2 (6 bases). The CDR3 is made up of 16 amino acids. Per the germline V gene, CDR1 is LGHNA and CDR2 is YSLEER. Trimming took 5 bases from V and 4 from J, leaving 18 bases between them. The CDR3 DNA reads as TGCGCCAGCAGCTCCGGCGGCACCCGGGGGTACAATGAGCAGTTCTTC. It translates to CASSSGGTRGYNEQFF.

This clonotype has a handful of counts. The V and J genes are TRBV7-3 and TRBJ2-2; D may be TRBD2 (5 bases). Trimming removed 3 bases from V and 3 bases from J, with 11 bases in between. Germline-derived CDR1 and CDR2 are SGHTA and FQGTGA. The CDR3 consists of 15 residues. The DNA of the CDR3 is TGTGCCAGCAGCTTTGGGAGTAGGTACACCGGGGAGCTGTTTTTT. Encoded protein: CASSFGSRYTGELFF.

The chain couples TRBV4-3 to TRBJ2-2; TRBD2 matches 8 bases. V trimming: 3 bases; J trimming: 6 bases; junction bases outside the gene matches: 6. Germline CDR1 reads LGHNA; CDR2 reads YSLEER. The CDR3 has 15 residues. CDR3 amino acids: CASSHPGLVPGELFF. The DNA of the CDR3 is TGCGCCAGCAGCCACCCGGGACTAGTACCCGGGGAGCTGTTTTTT.

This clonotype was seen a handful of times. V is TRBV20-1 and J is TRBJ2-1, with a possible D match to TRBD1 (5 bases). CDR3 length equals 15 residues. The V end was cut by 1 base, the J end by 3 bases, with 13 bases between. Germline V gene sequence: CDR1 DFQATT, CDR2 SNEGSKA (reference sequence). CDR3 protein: CSARGGGEFYNEQFF. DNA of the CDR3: TGCAGTGCTAGAGGGGGCGGAGAGTTCTACAATGAGCAGTTCTTC.

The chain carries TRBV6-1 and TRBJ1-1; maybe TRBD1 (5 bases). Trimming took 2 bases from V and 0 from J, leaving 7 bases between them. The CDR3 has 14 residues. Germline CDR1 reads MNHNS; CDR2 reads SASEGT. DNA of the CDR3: TGTGCCAGCAGTGAACACAGGCTGAACACTGAAGCTTTCTTT. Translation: CASSEHRLNTEAFF.

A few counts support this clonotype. CDR3 in amino acids: CASSYSWVGETQYF. The CDR3 coding sequence is TGTGCCAGCAGTTACTCGTGGGTTGGCGAGACCCAGTACTTC. V usage is TRBV6-2 or TRBV6-3 and J usage is TRBJ2-5, with D uncertain. Trimming stripped 0 bases from V and 5 bases from J, with 10 bases between. This CDR3 is built from 14 residues. The V gene's germline CDR1 is MNHEY and CDR2 SVGEGT.

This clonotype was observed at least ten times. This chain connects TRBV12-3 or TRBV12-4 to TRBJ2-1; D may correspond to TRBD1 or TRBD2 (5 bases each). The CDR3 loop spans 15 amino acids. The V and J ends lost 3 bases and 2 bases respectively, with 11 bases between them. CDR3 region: CASSLGEGAYNEQFF. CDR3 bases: TGTGCCAGCAGTTTGGGGGAAGGGGCCTACAATGAGCAGTTCTTC.

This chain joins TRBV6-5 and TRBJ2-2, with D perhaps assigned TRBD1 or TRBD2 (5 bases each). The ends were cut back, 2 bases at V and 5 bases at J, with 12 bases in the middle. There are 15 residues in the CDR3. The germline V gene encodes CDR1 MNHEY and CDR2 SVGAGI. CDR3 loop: CASSYPGEGTGELFF. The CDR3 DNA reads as TGTGCCAGCAGTTACCCGGGTGAGGGGACCGGGGAGCTGTTTTTT.

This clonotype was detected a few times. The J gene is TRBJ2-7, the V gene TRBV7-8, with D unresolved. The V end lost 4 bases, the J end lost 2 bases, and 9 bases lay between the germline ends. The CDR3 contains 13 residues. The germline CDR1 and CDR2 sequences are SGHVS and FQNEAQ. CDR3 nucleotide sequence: TGTGCCAGCAGCTACGGACGGACCTACGAGCAGTACTTC. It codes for CASSYGRTYEQYF.

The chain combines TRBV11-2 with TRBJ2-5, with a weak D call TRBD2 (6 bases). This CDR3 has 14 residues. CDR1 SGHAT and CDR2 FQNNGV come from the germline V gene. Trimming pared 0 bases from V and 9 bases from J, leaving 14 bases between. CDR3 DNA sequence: TGTGCCAGCAGCTTAGAACTAGCTAAGAGATCCCAGTACTTC. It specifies CASSLELAKRSQYF. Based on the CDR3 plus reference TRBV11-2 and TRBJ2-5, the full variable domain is EAGVAQSPRYKIIEKRQSVAFWCNPISGHATLYWYQQILGQGPKLLIQFQNNGVVDDSQLPKDRFSAERLKGVDSTLKIQPAKLEDSAVYLCASSLELAKRSQYFGPGTRLLVL.

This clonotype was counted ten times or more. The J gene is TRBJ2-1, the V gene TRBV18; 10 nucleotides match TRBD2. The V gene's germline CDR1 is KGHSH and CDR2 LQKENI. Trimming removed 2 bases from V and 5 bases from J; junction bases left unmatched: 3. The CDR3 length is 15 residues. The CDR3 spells CASSPTGTSDNEQFF. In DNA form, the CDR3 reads TGTGCCAGCTCACCAACCGGGACTAGCGACAATGAGCAGTTCTTC.

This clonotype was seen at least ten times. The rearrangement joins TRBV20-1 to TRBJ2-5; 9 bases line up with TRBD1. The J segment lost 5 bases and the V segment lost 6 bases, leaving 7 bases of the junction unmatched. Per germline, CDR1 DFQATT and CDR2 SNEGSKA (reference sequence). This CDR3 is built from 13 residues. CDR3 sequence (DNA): TGCAGTGCCCGGGACAGGGTATGGGAGACCCAGTACTTC. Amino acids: CSARDRVWETQYF.

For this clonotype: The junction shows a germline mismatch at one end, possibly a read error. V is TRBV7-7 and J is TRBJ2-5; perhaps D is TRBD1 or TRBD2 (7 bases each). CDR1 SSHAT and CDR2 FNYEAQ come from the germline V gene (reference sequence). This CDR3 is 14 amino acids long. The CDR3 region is CASRPARGGETQYF. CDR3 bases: TGTGCTAGCAGGCCGGCCAGGGGGGGAGAGACCCAGTACTTC.

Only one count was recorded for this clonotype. CDR3 amino acids: CASSGASGTTGELFF. The DNA for the CDR3 is TGTGCCAGCAGTGGGGCTAGCGGGACCACCGGGGAGCTGTTTTTT. This sequence joins TRBV2 and TRBJ2-2; 9 bases map to TRBD2. Germline trimming cut 4 bases from V and 4 bases from J; bases unmatched to any gene: 4. The CDR3 consists of 15 residues. CDR1 is SNHLY and CDR2 is FYNNEI in the germline V gene. The whole variable domain, remainder taken from reference TRBV2 and TRBJ2-2, is EPEVTQTPSHQVTQMGQEVILRCVPISNHLYFYWYRQILGQKVEFLVSFYNNEISEKSEIFDDQFSVERPDGSNFTLKIRSTKLEDSAMYFCASSGASGTTGELFFGEGSRLTVL.

Here the CDR3 DNA reads TGTGCCAGCACCCAGCGGGGGTACTATGGCTACACCTTC. Translation: CASTQRGYYGYTF. The rearrangement joins TRBV12-3 or TRBV12-4 to TRBJ1-2; perhaps TRBD1 as D (5 bases). V gave up 7 bases and J gave up 3 bases, with 12 bases separating them. CDR3 length: 13 residues.

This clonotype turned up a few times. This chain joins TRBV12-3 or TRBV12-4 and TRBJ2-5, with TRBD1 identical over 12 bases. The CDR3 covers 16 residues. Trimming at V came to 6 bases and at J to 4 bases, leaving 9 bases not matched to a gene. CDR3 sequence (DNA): TGTGCCAGCAGACCTACCGGGACAGGGGGCCCAGAGACCCAGTACTTC. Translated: CASRPTGTGGPETQYF.

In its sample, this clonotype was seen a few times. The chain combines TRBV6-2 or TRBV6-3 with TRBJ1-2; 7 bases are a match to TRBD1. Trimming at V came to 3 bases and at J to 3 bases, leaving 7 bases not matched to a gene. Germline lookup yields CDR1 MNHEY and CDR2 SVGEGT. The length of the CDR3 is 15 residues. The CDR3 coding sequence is TGTGCCAGCAGTTATGAGGACAGGCTACACTATGGCTACACCTTC. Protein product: CASSYEDRLHYGYTF.

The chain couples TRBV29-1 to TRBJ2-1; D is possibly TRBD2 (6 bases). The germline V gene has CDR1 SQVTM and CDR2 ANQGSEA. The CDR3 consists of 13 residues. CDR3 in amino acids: CSYEGLSGYEQFF. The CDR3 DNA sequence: TGCTCCTATGAGGGACTTTCTGGGTATGAGCAGTTCTTC.

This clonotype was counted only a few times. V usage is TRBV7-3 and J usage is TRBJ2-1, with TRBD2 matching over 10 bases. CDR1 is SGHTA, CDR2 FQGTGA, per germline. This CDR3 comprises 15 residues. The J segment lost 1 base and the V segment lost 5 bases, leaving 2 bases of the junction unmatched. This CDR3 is CASSVSGRSYNEQFF. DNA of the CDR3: TGTGCCAGCAGCGTTAGCGGGAGGTCCTACAATGAGCAGTTCTTC.

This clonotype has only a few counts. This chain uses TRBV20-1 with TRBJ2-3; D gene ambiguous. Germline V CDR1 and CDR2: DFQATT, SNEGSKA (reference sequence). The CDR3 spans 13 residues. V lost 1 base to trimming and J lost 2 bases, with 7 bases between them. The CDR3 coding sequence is TGCAGTGCTAGAGTACTTCACACAGATACGCAGTATTTT. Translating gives CSARVLHTDTQYF.

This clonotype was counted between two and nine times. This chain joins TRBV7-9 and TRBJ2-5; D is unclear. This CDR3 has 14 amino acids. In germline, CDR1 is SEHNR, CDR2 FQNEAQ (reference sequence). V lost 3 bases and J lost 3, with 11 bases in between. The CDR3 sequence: CASSFPQLEETQYF. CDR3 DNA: TGTGCCAGCAGCTTTCCCCAGCTTGAAGAGACCCAGTACTTC.

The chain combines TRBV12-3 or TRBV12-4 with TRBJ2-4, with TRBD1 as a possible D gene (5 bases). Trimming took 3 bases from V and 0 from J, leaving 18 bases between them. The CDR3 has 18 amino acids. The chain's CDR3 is CASSLEWGNQVAKNIQYF. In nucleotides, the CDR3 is TGTGCCAGCAGTTTGGAGTGGGGCAACCAAGTAGCCAAAAACATTCAGTACTTC.

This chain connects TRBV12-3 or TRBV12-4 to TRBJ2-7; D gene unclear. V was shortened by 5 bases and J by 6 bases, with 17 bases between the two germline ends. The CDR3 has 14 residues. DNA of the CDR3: TGTGCCAGCAGTACCCGCGCAGAACCGGCCGAGCAGTACTTC. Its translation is CASSTRAEPAEQYF.

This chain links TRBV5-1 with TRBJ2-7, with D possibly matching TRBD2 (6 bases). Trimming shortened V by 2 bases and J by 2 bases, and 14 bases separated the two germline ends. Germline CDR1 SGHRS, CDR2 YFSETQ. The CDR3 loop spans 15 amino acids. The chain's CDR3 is CASSFFSGSTYEQYF. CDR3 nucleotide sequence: TGCGCCAGCAGCTTCTTTAGCGGCTCTACCTACGAGCAGTACTTC.